This T cell receptor (beta chain) came from a study of OX40 agonist ivuxolimab in advanced cancers. General observations from the study: In the expanded peripheral T cells, antigen specificity was never determined. Among the lowest levels of clonal expansion were found in partial responders at 0.1-3.0 mg/kg. The study observed clonal expansion of CD4+ and CD8+ blood T cells by week 6 at 0.1 to 3.0 mg/kg. In CD8+ T cells, expanded clones were on average more numerous than in CD4+.

Germline CDR1 and CDR2: SGHRS and YFSETQ. V lost 1 base, J lost 1 base, and 4 bases stayed unmatched. The CDR3 is 15 amino acids. In its sample, this clone was seen once. Its target is unknown. Using immunoSEQ multiplex PCR, the repertoire was profiled, and TCRdb retains in-frame clones only, with some absent. Of about 110,000 clones listed, roughly 90% were seen once; the top ten hold 0.66%. This clonotype was obtained from an adult with an advanced solid tumor such as melanoma, head and neck, liver or kidney cancer. V is TRBV5-1 and J is TRBJ2-7; 8 nucleotides match TRBD2. This specimen consisted of CD4+ or CD8+ T cells sorted from blood, obtained in a trial of the OX40 agonist ivuxolimab. As DNA, the CDR3 is TGCGCCAGCAGCTTGCAAGCGGGGGCGTCCTACGAGCAGTACTTC. Its translation is CASSLQAGASYEQYF. The variable domain in full, with the rest retrieved from reference TRBV5-1 and TRBJ2-7, is KAGVTQTPRYLIKTRGQQVTLSCSPISGHRSVSWYQQTPGQGLQFLFEYFSETQRNKGNFPGRFSGRQFSNSRSEMNVSTLELGDSALYLCASSLQAGASYEQYFGPGTRLTVT.